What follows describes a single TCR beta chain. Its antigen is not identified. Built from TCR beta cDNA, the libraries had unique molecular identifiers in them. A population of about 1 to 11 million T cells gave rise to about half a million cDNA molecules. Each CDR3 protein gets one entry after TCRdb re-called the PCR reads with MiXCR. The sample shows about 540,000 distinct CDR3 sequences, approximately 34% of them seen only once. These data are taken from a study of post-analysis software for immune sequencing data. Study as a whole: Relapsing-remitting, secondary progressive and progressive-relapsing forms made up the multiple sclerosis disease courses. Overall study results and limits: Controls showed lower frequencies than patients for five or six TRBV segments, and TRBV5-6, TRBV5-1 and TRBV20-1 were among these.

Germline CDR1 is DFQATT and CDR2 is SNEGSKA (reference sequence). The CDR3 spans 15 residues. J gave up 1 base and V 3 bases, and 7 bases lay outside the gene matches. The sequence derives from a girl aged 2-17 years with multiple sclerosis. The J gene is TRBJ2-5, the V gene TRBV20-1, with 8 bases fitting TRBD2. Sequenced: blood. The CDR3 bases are TGCAGTGCTAGGGCCCCAGCGGGGGCCCAAGAGACCCAGTACTTC. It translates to CSARAPAGAQETQYF.